This T cell receptor (beta chain) was found in a study of blood T cell repertoires in COVID-19. On the study more broadly: Material from acute and convalescent COVID-19 was sourced from the United States, Italy and Spain. T cells, B-cell-depleted T cells, or PBMCs supplied cDNA or gDNA.

Clones were read by immunoSEQ multiplex PCR, and TCRdb kept only the in-frame ones, dropping some. The sample has 210,000 or so clones, roughly 89% seen once; the top ten hold about 6.7%. Germline CDR1 is GTSNPN and CDR2 is SVGIG (reference sequence). This CDR3 spans 17 amino acids. V was shortened by 0 bases and J by 0 bases, with 15 bases between the two germline ends. The sequencing input was peripheral blood. V and J are TRBV30 and TRBJ2-1; the D gene is possibly TRBD2 (5 bases). This clonotype was sampled from a man aged 35-49 years with acute or convalescent COVID-19. CDR3 region: CAWSVELGTSSYNEQFF. The CDR3 nucleotides read TGTGCCTGGAGTGTAGAGCTCGGCACTAGCTCCTACAATGAGCAGTTCTTC.